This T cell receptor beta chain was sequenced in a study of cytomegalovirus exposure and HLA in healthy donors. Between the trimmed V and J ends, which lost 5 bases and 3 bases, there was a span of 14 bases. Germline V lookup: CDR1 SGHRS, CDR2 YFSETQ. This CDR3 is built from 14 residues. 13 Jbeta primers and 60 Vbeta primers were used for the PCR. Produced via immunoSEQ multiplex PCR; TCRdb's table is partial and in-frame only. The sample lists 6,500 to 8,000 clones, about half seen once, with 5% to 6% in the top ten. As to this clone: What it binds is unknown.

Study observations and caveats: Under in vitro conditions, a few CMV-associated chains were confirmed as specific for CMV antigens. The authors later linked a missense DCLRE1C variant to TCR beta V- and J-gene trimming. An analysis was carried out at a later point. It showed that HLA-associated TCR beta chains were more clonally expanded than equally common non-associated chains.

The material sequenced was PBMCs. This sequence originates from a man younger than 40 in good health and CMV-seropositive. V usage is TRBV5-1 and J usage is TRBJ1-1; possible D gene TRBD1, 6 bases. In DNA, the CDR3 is TGCGCCAGCAGTTTCATGGGGGCGGACACTGAAGCTTTCTTT. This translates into CASSFMGADTEAFF.